These T cell receptor beta chains were read from a single sample in a study of tumor T cells in aggressive B-cell lymphoma. The table came from immunoSEQ multiplex PCR; TCRdb's copy has only in-frame clones and leaves some out. The table has about 6,600 clones, around 90% seen once; the top ten hold about 3.1%. Sequenced: tumor tissue. These receptors all stem from an adult with diffuse large B cell lymphoma. Some clones in this sample may be carry-over from other donors' samples. Each CDR3 is given with its conserved first and last residue. Fields, in order: V gene, D gene, clone size, J gene, CDR3 protein, CDR3 DNA. A D gene is named only where the DNA matches it firmly. The size of a clone is reported for some rows only, either as once, few or many, or as a class for expanded clones.

TRBV27	TRBD2	NA	TRBJ2-2	CASGFSGTYTGELFF	TGTGCCAGCGGATTCAGCGGGACCTACACCGGGGAGCTGTTTTTT
TRBV5-4	TRBD2	NA	TRBJ2-3	CASSGETSGGRADTQYF	TGTGCCAGCAGCGGGGAGACTAGCGGGGGACGCGCAGATACGCAGTATTTT
TRBV5-4	NA	NA	TRBJ1-1	CASSHNSPNTEAFF	TGTGCCAGCAGCCACAACAGCCCGAACACTGAAGCTTTCTTT
TRBV11-2	TRBD2	NA	TRBJ2-1	CASSLASGGRADNEQFF	TGTGCCAGCAGCTTAGCCTCTGGCGGGAGGGCCGACAATGAGCAGTTCTTC
TRBV12-5	TRBD2	once	TRBJ2-1	CASGTPGTNNEQFF	TGTGCTAGTGGTACCCCCGGGACTAACAATGAGCAGTTCTTC
TRBV5-5	TRBD1	NA	TRBJ1-4	CASSRDRGRNLNEKLFF	TGTGCCAGCAGTAGAGACAGGGGTCGTAACCTCAATGAAAAACTGTTTTTT
TRBV9	TRBD2	NA	TRBJ2-2	CASSLGASGSGTGELFF	TGTGCCAGCAGCCTCGGCGCTAGCGGGAGTGGCACCGGGGAGCTGTTTTTT
TRBV4-2	NA	NA	TRBJ2-6	CASSQASGVRASSGANVLTF	TGTGCCAGCAGCCAAGCGAGTGGGGTCAGGGCGAGCTCTGGGGCCAACGTCCTGACTTTC
TRBV30	NA	NA	TRBJ1-4	CAWSVWGGGNEKLFF	TGTGCCTGGAGTGTATGGGGAGGGGGGAATGAAAAACTGTTTTTT
TRBV27	NA	once	TRBJ1-2	CASSIVAGSGYTF	TGTGCCAGCAGTATCGTGGCAGGGTCTGGCTACACCTTC
TRBV29-1	TRBD2	NA	TRBJ2-3	CSVGGTSGSTDTQYF	TGCAGCGTTGGGGGGACTAGCGGGAGTACAGATACGCAGTATTTT
TRBV29-1	NA	NA	TRBJ2-7	CSVEILGRDRTSYEQYF	TGCAGCGTTGAAATCCTAGGTCGAGACCGAACCTCCTACGAGCAGTACTTC
TRBV6-1	NA	NA	TRBJ2-3	CASSEAGGYTDTQYF	TGTGCCAGCAGTGAAGCGGGAGGTTATACAGATACGCAGTATTTT
TRBV9	TRBD2	NA	TRBJ2-1	CASSPGGNYNEQFF	TGTGCCAGCAGCCCCGGGGGGAACTACAATGAGCAGTTCTTC
TRBV19	NA	NA	TRBJ2-1	CASSISSYEQFF	TGTGCCAGTAGTATTAGTAGCTATGAGCAGTTCTTC
TRBV5-1	NA	NA	TRBJ1-1	CASSPDGKNTEAFF	TGCGCCAGCAGCCCGGACGGGAAGAACACTGAAGCTTTCTTT
TRBV21-1	NA	NA	TRBJ1-1	CASSKVIRGGAEAFF	TGTGCCAGCAGCAAAGTAATTAGGGGTGGAGCCGAAGCTTTCTTT
TRBV5-1	TRBD2	NA	TRBJ2-5	CASSLAVSGGGETQYF	TGCGCCAGCAGCTTGGCCGTTAGCGGGGGCGGGGAGACCCAGTACTTC
TRBV4-2	TRBD2	NA	TRBJ2-5	CASSPAEASGLLETQYF	TGTGCCAGCAGCCCGGCGGAGGCTAGCGGTCTTTTGGAGACCCAGTACTTC
TRBV30	TRBD2	NA	TRBJ2-5	CAWSRLAGGGETQYF	TGTGCCTGGAGCCGGCTAGCGGGAGGAGGAGAGACCCAGTACTTC
TRBV5-6	NA	NA	TRBJ1-1	CASTLGGPGTEAFF	TGTGCCAGCACCTTAGGGGGTCCCGGCACTGAAGCTTTCTTT
TRBV30	TRBD1	NA	TRBJ1-1	CAWSGRRGQGDGWNTEAFF	TGTGCCTGGAGTGGTCGCCGCGGACAGGGGGATGGGTGGAACACTGAAGCTTTCTTT